This paragraph covers one TCR beta chain sequence. Its antigen is unknown. The sample belongs to a study of T cells after posttransplantation cyclophosphamide. Cells defined as naive were viable CD3+CD4+ or CD3+CD8+ and CCR7+CD45RA+CD45RO-CD95-CD27+CD28+. Sequencing used immunoSEQ multiplex PCR; TCRdb keeps in-frame clones, though not all of them. The sample lists more than 30,000 clones, about nine tenths seen once, with 0.2% to 0.3% in the top ten. General observations from the study: TRB clonality was highly associated with recipient CMV seropositivity and reactivation.

This CDR3 contains 11 residues. V lost 5 bases and J lost 8, with 9 bases in between. CDR1 SGHTA and CDR2 FQGNSA come from the germline V gene. The TCR originated in a woman aged 55-70 years in good health, CMV-negative, and a related stem cell transplant donor. V is TRBV7-2 and J is TRBJ1-2, with D uncertain. The source material was naive CD4+ T cells sorted from PBMCs. CDR3 DNA sequence: TGTGCCAGCAGCCCCACGCGGGGCTACACCTTC. Translated, it gives CASSPTRGYTF. The whole variable domain, remainder taken from reference TRBV7-2 and TRBJ1-2, is GAGVSQSPSNKVTEKGKDVELRCDPISGHTALYWYRQSLGQGLEFLIYFQGNSAPDKSGLPSDRFSAERTGGSVSTLTIQRTQQEDSAVYLCASSPTRGYTFGSGTRLTVV.